This T cell receptor (beta chain) was documented in a study of blood T cell repertoires in COVID-19. The CDR3 consists of 16 residues. CDR1 MNHEY and CDR2 SVGAGI come from the germline V gene. With 0 bases removed from V and 5 bases from J, the gap between germline ends came to 13 bases. The repertoire was sequenced with immunoSEQ multiplex PCR; TCRdb's copy has only in-frame clones and lacks some. The sample has about 200,000 clones, 65% to 90% seen once. This clonotype was obtained from a man over 45 with acute or convalescent COVID-19. Material: peripheral blood. The J gene is TRBJ2-2, the V gene TRBV6-5; possible D gene TRBD1, 5 bases. The CDR3 region has the DNA TGTGCCAGCAGTTACTCGCAGGGTAAAGCAACCGGGGAGCTGTTTTTT. Translating it yields CASSYSQGKATGELFF.